This T cell receptor (beta chain) was retrieved from a study of circulating and synovial CD4+ cells in juvenile arthritis (TCRdb year 2014). With regard to the full study: Within each patient, the TCRbeta CDR3 repertoires of synovial CD4 T cells, bulk blood CD4 T cells and circulating HLA-DR+ CD4 T cells were compared. The goal of repertoire sequencing was to confirm that a circulating synovial-like CD4 T cell subset was enriched in synovial clonotypes.

The paper's findings and limits, for the study overall: CPL and bulk blood CD4 samples differed in T cell genome counts by at least an order of magnitude, so sample-size effects were addressed. Synovial and circulating pathogenic-like lymphocyte repertoires were less diverse than bulk blood CD4 repertoires, with some CPL samples as oligoclonal as synovium. Overlap with synovium increased with sequencing depth, so measured shared-clonotype fractions likely underestimated the full repertoire overlap. Traditional Vbeta family usage analysis did not detect the difference between circulating pathogenic-like lymphocytes and bulk blood T cells. Circulating pathogenic-like lymphocytes were found to cluster with synovial T cells, and a substantially higher fraction of CDR3 sequences was shared with synovium by circulating pathogenic-like lymphocytes than by bulk blood.

Regarding this clone: Its antigen remains unidentified. One base away there is no much larger clone; base qualities are not given.

The sequenced samples were obtained from patients with active juvenile idiopathic arthritis. Cells were sorted immediately after thawing, with dead cells excluded using Live/Dead Fixable Near-IR Stain. Library generation was performed with the immunoSEQ multiplex PCR assay. An external provider performed TCRbeta CDR3 sequencing as a commercial service. In the authors' own workflow: The analyses used productive nucleotide sequences together with amino acid sequences obtained by in silico translation. Diversity was measured with Renyi entropy across alpha values, using the median of 200 repeated subsamples to equalise sample size. The distance between each pair of repertoires was calculated as one minus the Chao-modified Jaccard index, which corrects for under-sampling, and this distance was used for clustering. Frequency-weighted overlap with synovial clonotypes was calculated across 200 sample sizes, using 200 draws without replacement for each, and the value reported was the one at the size of the smaller sample. Entries here come from immuneACCESS through TCRdb and include only in-frame sequences with V and J called. Some clones fail to appear in such tables; in the studies checked, an unresolved V gene covers under half of the shortfall, and the cause of the remainder is unknown. The V and J calls and clone size were taken over from that table, and D and trimming were inferred from the DNA. The sample has about 34,000 clones on record, over 95% of them singletons. Clones ranked in the top ten supply under 0.2% of the sample.

Reading the germline V gene gives CDR1 SQVTM and CDR2 ANQGSEA. The germline V and J ends show losses of 4 bases and 1 base respectively, and no gene match explains 4 bases of the junction. The CDR3, cysteine through phenylalanine, is 13 amino acids long. The retained sequence is limited to the CDR3, 39 bases, with the frame set at the first base. This clonotype was sampled from a human donor with juvenile idiopathic arthritis. The sequence is built from TRBV29-1 and TRBJ2-7; 7 middle bases align to TRBD1. The specimen was CD4+ T cells from blood. The DNA is TGCAGCGTTGGCCGGGACAGTTCCTACGAGCAGTACTTC. Translation gives CSVGRDSSYEQYF.